A single sample gave rise to the 21 T cell receptor beta chains below, sequenced in a study of graft-versus-host responses after intestinal transplantation. No antigen is known for these receptors. TCRdb's copy holds only in-frame clones and misses some; the assay was immunoSEQ multiplex PCR. The sample comprises tens of thousands of clones, around 84% of which are singletons, and around 0.48% rests with the top ten. The sample was unstimulated CD4+ T cells sorted from spleen or lymph node cells, taken before transplant. These receptors originate from a human donor who was the organ donor for an intestinal transplant.

V usage is TRBV5-1 and J usage is TRBJ2-5; D ambiguous. Per the germline V gene, CDR1 is SGHRS and CDR2 is YFSETQ. The CDR3 spans 14 residues. V shed 0 bases and J shed 2 bases, with 8 bases lying between them. CDR3 DNA: TGCGCCAGCAGCTTGGAAGGCAGTCAAGAGACCCAGTACTTC. This codes for CASSLEGSQETQYF.

The chain links TRBV2 to TRBJ2-3, with TRBD2 matching 14 bases. The CDR3 is made up of 15 amino acids. Per the germline V gene, CDR1 is SNHLY and CDR2 is FYNNEI. The V segment lost 9 bases and the J segment 6 bases; nucleotides outside the gene matches: 8. The CDR3 loop is CASLRTSGGSDTQYF. CDR3 in DNA: TGTGCCAGTTTAAGGACTAGCGGGGGGAGCGATACGCAGTATTTT.

A word on this clone: The same CDR3 arises from other DNA sequences in this sample as well. The chain is built from TRBV12-5 and TRBJ2-5; 8 bases line up with TRBD1. CDR1 is LGHNT and CDR2 is FRNRAP in the germline V gene. Losses at the gene ends were 6 bases for V and 2 bases for J; bases not matched to a gene: 8. The CDR3 length is 15 residues. CDR3 sequence: CASGLAGGPQETQYF. CDR3 in DNA: TGTGCTAGTGGGCTAGCAGGGGGCCCTCAAGAGACCCAGTACTTC. Filled out from reference TRBV12-5 and TRBJ2-5, the complete variable domain reads DARVTQTPRHKVTEMGQEVTMRCQPILGHNTVFWYRQTMMQGLELLAYFRNRAPLDDSGMPKDRFSAEMPDATLATLKIQPSEPRDSAVYFCASGLAGGPQETQYFGPGTRLLVL.

The rearrangement joins TRBV11-3 to TRBJ2-3; 8 bases align to TRBD1. The CDR3 is 14 amino acids. Per the germline V gene, CDR1 is SGHNT and CDR2 is YENEEA. V lost 7 bases, J lost 2 bases, and 5 bases stayed unmatched. CDR3 nucleotide sequence: TGTGCCAGCAAGGGGGACAGGCACACAGATACGCAGTATTTT. It codes for CASKGDRHTDTQYF.

The chain couples TRBV12-5 to TRBJ2-1; 8 bases are a match to TRBD2. Germline V gene lookup returns CDR1 LGHNT and CDR2 FRNRAP. V shed 4 bases, J shed 1 base, and the junction held 3 bases outside the gene matches. This CDR3 comprises 15 residues. The CDR3 sequence is CASGSSGYSYNEQFF. Here the CDR3 DNA reads TGTGCTAGTGGTTCTAGCGGGTATTCCTACAATGAGCAGTTCTTC.

The CDR3 protein is CASSYLTSVTDTQYF. CDR3 DNA: TGTGCCAGCAGTTACTTGACTAGCGTCACAGATACGCAGTATTTT. The rearrangement uses TRBV6-6 and TRBJ2-3; 8 bases match TRBD2. V lost 1 base, J lost 2 bases, and 2 bases stayed unmatched. The germline V gene has CDR1 MNHNY and CDR2 SVGAGI (reference sequence). The CDR3 runs to 15 residues.

The rearrangement joins TRBV18 to TRBJ1-5, with a tentative D call TRBD1 (5 bases). CDR1 is KGHSH and CDR2 is LQKENI in the germline V gene. The CDR3 totals 15 residues. V was trimmed by 1 base and J by 8 bases, leaving 15 bases between them. The CDR3 coding sequence is TGTGCCAGCTCACCACGTCAGGGCCGGTGGGAGCCCCAGCATTTT. This gives the protein CASSPRQGRWEPQHF.

The gene calls are TRBV7-9 and TRBJ2-7; TRBD2 might be the D (5 bases). Germline CDR1 reads SEHNR; CDR2 reads FQNEAQ (reference sequence). This CDR3 region has 14 residues. V gave up 5 bases and J gave up 0 bases, with 11 bases separating them. CDR3 nucleotides: TGTGCCAGCAGCAGAGGGCAGGCCTCCTACGAGCAGTACTTC. Translation: CASSRGQASYEQYF.

The chain combines TRBV14 with TRBJ2-7; 7 bases agree with TRBD1. Losses at the gene ends were 1 base for V and 5 bases for J; bases not matched to a gene: 5. CDR3 size: 14 residues. The germline V gene has CDR1 SGHDN and CDR2 FVKESK. The CDR3 sequence: CASSQGRGLNEQYF. The CDR3 DNA sequence: TGTGCCAGCAGCCAAGGCAGGGGGTTAAACGAGCAGTACTTC. Looking up the rest from reference TRBV14 and TRBJ2-7 gives the full variable domain: EAGVTQFPSHSVIEKGQTVTLRCDPISGHDNLYWYRRVMGKEIKFLLHFVKESKQDESGMPNNRFLAERTGGTYSTLKVQPAELEDSGVYFCASSQGRGLNEQYFGPGTRLTVT.

This clone was picked up a small number of times. CDR3 coding DNA: TGTGCCAGCAGTGCCAGACAGGGGAGCTCTGGGGCCAACGTCCTGACTTTC. Amino acids: CASSARQGSSGANVLTF. The chain uses TRBV6-1 and TRBJ2-6; 8 positions match TRBD1. V lost 4 bases, J lost 0 bases, and 5 bases stayed unmatched. This CDR3 is built from 17 residues. Germline V lookup: CDR1 MNHNS, CDR2 SASEGT.

This rearrangement joins TRBV6-5 to TRBJ2-7; TRBD1 matches 9 bases. V was pared by 2 bases and J by 6 bases, with 11 bases of the junction left unmatched. Germline CDR1 and CDR2: MNHEY and SVGAGI. The CDR3 covers 16 residues. The CDR3 region has the DNA TGTGCCAGCAGTTACCTCCCGGGACAGGGAAGTGGCGAGCAGTACTTC. Translating gives CASSYLPGQGSGEQYF.

This rearrangement joins TRBV10-3 to TRBJ2-3; D might be TRBD1 or TRBD2, each matching 6 bases. Trimming stripped 6 bases from V and 0 bases from J, with 7 bases between. The V gene's germline CDR1 is ENHRY and CDR2 SYGVKD. The CDR3 consists of 13 residues. The CDR3 DNA reads TGTGCCATCAGAGGGGGGAGCACAGATACGCAGTATTTT. It specifies CAIRGGSTDTQYF.

The rearrangement links TRBV6-1 to TRBJ1-2, with no clear D. Germline V gene lookup returns CDR1 MNHNS and CDR2 SASEGT. Trimming took off 2 bases at V and 6 bases at J, with 13 bases between the two ends. The CDR3 is 14 residues long. CDR3 bases: TGTGCCAGCAGTGAACCCGGGCTGATTGATGGCTACACCTTC. Amino acids: CASSEPGLIDGYTF.

The V gene is TRBV7-2, the J gene TRBJ2-3, with 16 bases that match TRBD2. Per the germline V gene, CDR1 is SGHTA and CDR2 is FQGNSA. This CDR3 is 17 amino acids long. Trimming removed 5 bases from V and 8 bases from J; junction bases left unmatched: 10. CDR3 in amino acids: CASSHTTGTSGGGTQYF. The CDR3 DNA reads as TGTGCCAGCAGCCACACTACCGGGACTAGCGGGGGGGGTACGCAGTATTTT.

The chain joins TRBV6-1 to TRBJ2-1; D is possibly TRBD2 (6 bases). V was clipped by 2 bases and J by 2 bases, with 13 bases between them. CDR1 and CDR2 from the germline V gene are MNHNS and SASEGT. This CDR3 is 16 amino acids long. The CDR3 sequence: CASSEREREPYNEQFF. The CDR3 bases are TGTGCCAGCAGTGAACGGGAACGGGAGCCCTACAATGAGCAGTTCTTC.

The chain recombines TRBV4-3 with TRBJ1-2; weak D call: TRBD1 (5 bases). The CDR3 covers 14 residues. The ends were cut back, 0 bases at V and 9 bases at J, with 14 bases in the middle. Germline V gene sequence: CDR1 LGHNA, CDR2 YSLEER. The CDR3 nucleotides read TGCGCCAGCAGCCAAGATCGTGGGGCGTTGAGCTACACCTTC. This encodes CASSQDRGALSYTF.

The V gene is TRBV21-1, the J gene TRBJ2-3; TRBD2 is the table's D call, not checked against the DNA. TRBV21-1 is an annotated pseudogene. The CDR3 is 15 amino acids. CDR3 sequence: CASSNNSGAADTQYF. CDR3 coding DNA: TGTGCCAGCAGCAATAATAGCGGGGCGGCAGATACGCAGTATTTT.

The chain uses TRBV5-6 and TRBJ2-5; D gene ambiguous. Germline lookup yields CDR1 SGHDT and CDR2 YYEEEE. Trimming left V 2 bases short and J 4 bases short, with 9 bases between. The CDR3 spans 13 residues. DNA of the CDR3: TGTGCCAGCAGCTTCTCGGCGAGAGAGACCCAGTACTTC. Residues: CASSFSARETQYF.

The CDR3 region has the DNA TGTGCCAGCAGTTCCCCGCCCAACTTGGGCAATGAGCAGTTCTTC. Encoded protein: CASSSPPNLGNEQFF. This chain uses TRBV6-6 with TRBJ2-1, with no clear D. Trimming shortened V by 4 bases and J by 6 bases, and 16 bases separated the two germline ends. CDR1 is MNHNY, CDR2 SVGAGI, per germline (reference sequence). The CDR3 has 15 residues.

The chain carries TRBV4-3 and TRBJ2-3; D might be TRBD2 (6 bases). Trimming stripped 5 bases from V and 1 base from J, with 13 bases between. This CDR3 region has 15 residues. Germline V gene data show CDR1 as LGHNA and CDR2 as YSLEER. The CDR3 spells CASSGDGGGTDTQYF. Here the CDR3 DNA reads TGCGCCAGCAGCGGGGACGGCGGGGGCACAGATACGCAGTATTTT.

The J gene is TRBJ2-4, the V gene TRBV5-1, with TRBD2 matching over 8 bases. Trimming at V came to 4 bases and at J to 3 bases, leaving 6 bases not matched to a gene. The CDR3 covers 15 residues. Germline V lookup: CDR1 SGHRS, CDR2 YFSETQ. CDR3 residues: CASSRSGSDKNIQYF. The CDR3, as DNA: TGCGCCAGCAGCCGAAGCGGGAGTGACAAAAACATTCAGTACTTC.